The present entry profiles one T cell receptor beta chain with its context. Antigen specificity is unknown. Sequencing of DNA taken from cultured CD4+ T cells relied on the Oncomine TCR Beta short-read assay. TCRdb recomputed calls from the PCR reads with MiXCR, one row per CDR3 protein. The sample gives 15,000 to 20,000 distinct CDR3 sequences, 50% to 60% of which show up once; over 9% is in the top ten. Germline assignment: CDR1 SNHLY and CDR2 FYNNEI. This CDR3 comprises 13 residues. Treatment indicated: approximately nine-day PBMC culture with coronavirus spike peptide pools or control peptides (ViraFEST assay). Using peptide pools, antigen-specific T cells were expanded in ViraFEST before TCRs were sequenced. Cell culture was performed with about 2 million PBMCs per well in the presence of approximately 10 IU/ml IL-2 and 10 ug/ml peptide pools. The data stem from a study of vaccination and CD4 T cells after COVID-19.

This chain links TRBV2 with TRBJ2-1; TRBD2 aligns across 7 bases. The sequencing sample was made of CD4+ T cells from blood, cultured in vitro. This receptor was identified in a human donor who had recovered from COVID-19. CDR3 protein: CARGGLGEGEQFF. In DNA form, the CDR3 reads TGTGCTAGAGGAGGACTAGGTGAGGGTGAGCAGTTCTTC.